This record concerns one T cell receptor (beta chain) sequence. Its antigen has not been determined. Base-call qualities are not available, and no considerably larger clone is one nucleotide away. CDR1 and CDR2 (LNHDA, SQIVND) derive from the germline V gene (reference sequence). The CDR3 has 15 amino acids, counting the end cysteine and phenylalanine. The retained sequence is limited to the CDR3, 45 bases, with the frame set at the first base. Germline trimming: 5 bases from V, 6 bases from J; junction bases outside gene matches: 8. These data come from a study of cytomegalovirus exposure and HLA in healthy donors (TCRdb year 2017). About the study as a whole: According to an earlier analysis of 587 of the donors, 150 million to 200 million T cells yielded approximately 120 million unique TCR beta sequences and approximately 300 Gb of sequence data. All discovery cohort repertoires had been generated using a single sequencing platform. Of the 300 to 500 genotyped donors, roughly 76% were placed in the genetic ancestry cluster associated with self-reported Caucasian donors. Four or five DR-DQ haplotypes were handled as single units for association and clustering, since linkage in the cohort was strong. A later analysis re-examined previously published TCR beta repertoires from just over 650 donors and added high-resolution HLA genotyping to investigate patterns of TCR occurrence. To predict cytomegalovirus infection status, the study brought together high-throughput TCR immunosequencing, statistical association of individual TCRs with disease status, and machine learning. Donor age, sex, ethnicity and CMV serostatus were collected together with the repertoire data. The study profiled the T cell repertoires of around 700 subjects by immunosequencing and related them to cytomegalovirus serostatus. Typing coverage differed by locus: A, B, C, DRB1 and DQB1 were typed in roughly 620-640 donors, DQA1 in 500 to 550, DPA1 in some 570, and DPB1 in roughly 470. An earlier analysis of about 600 of the donors used high-throughput TCR beta sequencing to judge whether each TCR beta V gene segment behaved as functional or pseudogenic. HLA typing covered class I and class II loci at four-digit resolution. An early release covering around 630 HLA-typed donors comprised 250 to 350 gigabases of sequencing data and tens of millions of unique TCR sequences. Besides the first cohort of roughly 700 subjects, a separate validation cohort made up of 120 different subjects was used. The aim of the study was to test whether cataloging public T cell receptors could identify signatures of past pathogen exposure. In a later genetic analysis, genome-wide SNP genotypes for about 65% of the 666 donors were used, and that subset was treated as a discovery cohort. Rather than using new phenotypic data, the later analysis identified candidate immune exposures from TCR beta sequences and from how often those sequences occurred across donors. Among some 410 genotyped donors of the cohort, an average of roughly 230,000 unique TCR beta nucleotide sequences was sequenced per donor, of which 15% to 20% were non-productive. Study-wide conclusions, independent of this receptor: According to a later genetic analysis, donors in an Asian-associated ancestry cluster had fewer N-insertions in productive TCRs than the approximately 670-donor mean. The 87-base-pair reads could not distinguish some IMGT-functional V segments, including TRBV6-2 and TRBV6-3, so those segments were excluded. Because counts were too low, about 15 rarely observed V segments, including chromosome 9 orphons, were left out of the earlier analysis of a few hundred of the donors. Correlated functional status among segregating V segments might be attributable to linkage disequilibrium, but an unknown experimental factor could not be ruled out. Cytomegalovirus status was reported to be diagnosed by the classifier with high specificity and sensitivity in both the original and validation cohorts. A further reported finding was that TCR beta sequences accurately predicted the HLA-A and HLA-B alleles for most subjects in the first cohort. In a later analysis, 15,000 to 20,000 TCR beta sequences were associated with specific HLA alleles at a false discovery rate of 0.05. In a later analysis, HLA-associated TCR beta chains were found to be more clonally expanded and to have lower generation probabilities than equally common non-associated chains. In a later genetic analysis, a missense DCLRE1C variant was associated with V-gene and J-gene trimming of TCR beta chains, and the association was replicated in an independent cohort. The sequencing pipeline was judged likely to have produced a cluster of highly shared sequence variants as a technical artifact. Broadly in line with IMGT annotations, most TCR beta V segments showed up in productive rearrangements about 87% or about 30% of the time in an earlier analysis of about 500 of the donors. Because HLA typing was missing for some donors at each locus, association tests included only the typed subset. CMV serostatus was the only immune exposure information available for the cohort. When HLA alleles, especially DR and DQ, strongly co-occurred, TCR associations were difficult to assign to individual alleles. The study listed 150 to 200 TCR beta chains as associated with cytomegalovirus. Several of the top co-occurrence clusters appeared to be linked to parvovirus B19, influenza, CMV and Epstein-Barr virus, according to a later analysis. The authors suggested that the approach could potentially be generalized to other disease states and immunological phenotypes. Most CMV-associated TCR beta chains appeared to be HLA-restricted in a later analysis, and the HLA associations seemed to be driven largely by CMV exposure. Most TCR sequences were seen in very few donors, while some public TCRs were found in many individuals. A later analysis found that TCR association rates varied across HLA loci, with DRB1 alleles showing the most associated TCRs and HLA-C alleles the fewest. In this cohort, only TCR beta chains were sequenced, and detectable features were limited by the absence of alpha or paired-chain data. A few of the identified cytomegalovirus-associated TCR beta chains were confirmed in vitro to be specific for cytomegalovirus antigens. Sequencing depth was assumed to be roughly uniform across donors in the presence/absence analyses, though that assumption may not hold.

The method behind the library was the immunoSEQ multiplex PCR assay. A mixture of 60 forward primers for TCR Vbeta segments and 13 reverse primers for TCR Jbeta segments was used in the multiplex PCR. A multiplex PCR assay on genomic DNA amplified the CDR3 region of rearranged TCR beta genes. On the Illumina HiSeq System, the amplified TCR beta libraries were sequenced as 87-base-pair reads. The authors' analysis ran thus. Across the roughly 670 repertoires, a later analysis counted 60 million to 90 million unique TCR beta chains, 9.5 million to 13 million of which were shared by at least two donors. A nearest-neighbor algorithm error-corrected the raw reads and collapsed the reads into unique sequences, merging closely related sequences to remove PCR and sequencing errors. V, D and J gene segments were assigned by aligning CDR3 sequences to IMGT reference sequences. For a sequence to be retained, a match of at least six nucleotides to both a V gene segment and a J gene segment was required. A rearrangement counted as productive if the CDR3 had no stop codons and remained in frame with V and J, and every other rearrangement counted as non-productive. Following IMGT convention, CDR3 was defined as the stretch from the second conserved V-encoded cysteine to the conserved J-encoded phenylalanine. The earlier analysis of about 590 of the donors excluded sequences that lacked an unambiguous match to a single V gene segment. In an earlier analysis of some 590 of the donors, a V segment was called functional when productive rearrangements were above 56.7%, and segregating when the standard deviation between donors exceeded 5%. A statistical classification framework was built to diagnose cytomegalovirus status from the catalog of TCR beta chain sequences. In a later analysis, TCR nucleotide sequences were compared against IMGT/GENE-DB human TR gene sequences so that V and J genes could be assigned. Using the TCRdist pipeline, a later analysis assigned CDR3 sequences along with most-parsimonious VDJ recombination scenarios. In a later analysis, each TCR beta chain was defined by its CDR3 amino acid sequence together with its V-gene family, and reads lacking a unique V-gene family were excluded. As a way to deal with suspected cross-contamination and a sequencing artifact, a later analysis dropped approximately 590 nucleotide sequences that were highly shared and had low generation probability. A later analysis calculated a clonal expansion index for each public chain from normalized within-repertoire ranks of inferred template counts. Generation probabilities in a later analysis came from a VDJ recombination model fitted to out-of-frame rearrangements, and those results were checked against IGoR. In a later analysis, TCR-TCR, TCR-HLA and TCR-CMV co-occurrence was scored with hypergeometric tests, and a repertoire-size bias correction was applied to TCR pairs. In a later analysis, false discovery rates were estimated by permuting HLA or CMV assignments 20 times. A later analysis grouped co-occurring TCRs with DBSCAN, adding TCRdist sequence similarity when clustering within HLA-allele-positive subsets. Repertoires with fewer than 30,000 or more than 120,000 public chains, plus five repertoires with anomalous nucleotide sharing, were excluded from co-occurrence clustering. Imported from immuneACCESS, the table was reduced by TCRdb to in-frame sequences with V and J called. These copies leave out some clones; in studies compared against another copy, an unresolved V gene accounts for under half, and the cause of the remainder is not known. V, J and clone size reflect that table, while D and trimming were determined from the DNA. The sample includes under 200,000 clones, with roughly four fifths observed a single time. The top ten constitute 7% to 9.5% of the sample.

In total, over 600 healthy bone marrow donors made up the cohort. Cohort members were all nominally healthy when sampled, although unrecorded immune exposures were likely present. The donor was CMV seropositive and was included in the group of about 290 seropositive cohort members. Each donor provided a peripheral blood sample, and peripheral blood mononuclear cells were used for TCR beta sequencing. Genomic DNA was extracted from the blood cell samples with the Qiagen DNeasy Blood Extraction Kit. Sequenced sample: PBMCs. The chain is assembled from TRBV19 and TRBJ2-2, with 8 central nucleotides matching TRBD1. This TCR was sampled from a male donor in good health and CMV-seropositive. The CDR3 region reads CASSLRTGHPGELFF. DNA sequence: TGTGCCAGTAGTTTACGGACAGGGCACCCCGGGGAGCTGTTTTTT.